These 11 T cell receptor beta chains share one sample of origin, sequenced in a study of long-term antiretroviral therapy in people with HIV. The assay used was immunoSEQ (version v3.0), run at survey level. Using immunoSEQ multiplex PCR, the repertoire was profiled, and TCRdb retains in-frame clones only, with some absent. This sample has approximately 45,000 clones, with 86% found just once. The sequences come from unsorted PBMCs, collected 0.1 years before starting antiretroviral therapy. These receptors were taken from a woman aged 45-65 years with HIV.

This sequence joins TRBV7-8 and TRBJ1-4; 10 positions match TRBD1. Trimming cost V 5 bases and J 10 bases; bases outside gene matches: 16. Germline-derived CDR1 and CDR2 are SGHVS and FQNEAQ. CDR3 size: 17 residues. Here the CDR3 reads CASSPRLSGQGSGKLFF. The CDR3 coding sequence is TGTGCCAGCAGCCCTCGTCTTTCGGGACAGGGGAGTGGAAAACTGTTTTTT.

This rearrangement joins TRBV5-1 to TRBJ2-7; TRBD1 matches at 8 bases. J lost 2 bases, V lost 0 bases, and 13 bases had no gene match. CDR3 size: 18 residues. Germline assignment: CDR1 SGHRS and CDR2 YFSETQ. The CDR3 bases are TGCGCCAGCAGCTTGGTGGGCAACAGGGGGTCTTGGGCCTACGAGCAGTACTTC. Its translation: CASSLVGNRGSWAYEQYF.

The chain carries TRBV5-1 and TRBJ1-3, with unresolved D. There are 15 residues in the CDR3. Trimming removed 5 bases from V and 0 bases from J, with 12 bases in between. Germline V gene data show CDR1 as SGHRS and CDR2 as YFSETQ. This CDR3 is CASRSGPSSGNTIYF. The DNA of the CDR3 is TGCGCCAGCAGATCAGGACCAAGCTCTGGAAACACCATATATTTT.

V usage is TRBV6-6 and J usage is TRBJ1-1, with TRBD1 matching over 7 bases. V lost 5 bases and J lost 0; bases outside the gene matches: 9. Germline assignment: CDR1 MNHNY and CDR2 SVGAGI (reference sequence). CDR3 size: 16 residues. CDR3 amino acids: CASSTNRGGVNTEAFF. The CDR3 DNA reads as TGTGCCAGCAGTACTAACAGGGGAGGGGTGAACACTGAAGCTTTCTTT.

This clone has only a few counts. This rearrangement joins TRBV7-6 to TRBJ2-7, with D perhaps TRBD1 or TRBD2 (5 bases each). The length of the CDR3 is 14 residues. Trimming shortened V by 4 bases and J by 7 bases, and 17 bases separated the two germline ends. CDR1 and CDR2 from the germline V gene are SGHVS and FNYEAQ. The CDR3 DNA reads TGTGCCAGCAGCTCCGGGACGGGTCCAAGAGAGCAGTACTTC. As protein: CASSSGTGPREQYF.

The J gene is TRBJ1-3, the V gene TRBV4-2; no definite D call. This CDR3 has 16 amino acids. Trimming cost V 0 bases and J 4 bases, with 13 bases left between them. Germline assignment: CDR1 LGHNA and CDR2 YNFKEQ. CDR3 loop: CASSQDLRGKGNTIYF. Here the CDR3 DNA reads TGTGCCAGCAGCCAAGATTTGCGGGGAAAAGGAAACACCATATATTTT.

The chain joins TRBV12-5 to TRBJ2-3; TRBD2 matches 13 bases. The CDR3 length is 15 residues. J was trimmed by 0 bases and V by 10 bases; bases with no gene match: 4. Germline V CDR1 and CDR2: LGHNT, FRNRAP. CDR3 in DNA: TGTGCTACTGGGACTAGCGGGGCTAGCACAGATACGCAGTATTTT. The encoded protein is CATGTSGASTDTQYF. The whole variable domain, filled in from reference TRBV12-5 and TRBJ2-3, reads DARVTQTPRHKVTEMGQEVTMRCQPILGHNTVFWYRQTMMQGLELLAYFRNRAPLDDSGMPKDRFSAEMPDATLATLKIQPSEPRDSAVYFCATGTSGASTDTQYFGPGTRLTVL.

The chain joins TRBV9 to TRBJ2-2, with 10 nucleotides matching TRBD2. The CDR3 contains 18 residues. Trimming at V came to 2 bases and at J to 1 base, leaving 8 bases not matched to a gene. Germline V CDR1 and CDR2: SGDLS, YYNGEE. CDR3 residues: CASSVLAGVSGNTGELFF. In DNA form, the CDR3 reads TGTGCCAGCAGCGTGCTAGCGGGGGTATCAGGGAACACCGGGGAGCTGTTTTTT. Together with reference TRBV9 and TRBJ2-2, the CDR3 gives the full variable domain: DSGVTQTPKHLITATGQRVTLRCSPRSGDLSVYWYQQSLDQGLQFLIQYYNGEERAKGNILERFSAQQFPDLHSELNLSSLELGDSALYFCASSVLAGVSGNTGELFFGEGSRLTVL.

The chain uses TRBV27 and TRBJ2-5; perhaps TRBD1 as D (6 bases). The ends were cut back, 1 base at V and 6 bases at J, with 9 bases in the middle. CDR3 length: 13 amino acids. Germline loops: CDR1 MNHEY, CDR2 SMNVEV (reference sequence). The CDR3: CASSLLDSQTQYF. The CDR3 DNA reads TGTGCCAGCAGTTTATTGGACAGCCAGACCCAGTACTTC.

The CDR3 protein is CASRTSNTGELFF. DNA of the CDR3: TGTGCCAGCAGGACATCGAACACCGGGGAGCTGTTTTTT. The chain uses TRBV2 and TRBJ2-2; D is undetermined. Trimming took off 6 bases at V and 0 bases at J, with 5 bases between the two ends. Germline CDR1 reads SNHLY; CDR2 reads FYNNEI. The CDR3 has 13 residues.

The chain uses TRBV19 and TRBJ2-1; TRBD1 aligns across 8 bases. The J segment lost 9 bases and the V segment lost 1 base, leaving 2 bases of the junction unmatched. This CDR3 is built from 13 residues. The germline gives CDR1 LNHDA, CDR2 SQIVND (reference sequence). CDR3 sequence: CASSIGTGIEQFF. The CDR3 DNA follows: TGTGCCAGTAGTATAGGGACAGGGATTGAGCAGTTCTTC.